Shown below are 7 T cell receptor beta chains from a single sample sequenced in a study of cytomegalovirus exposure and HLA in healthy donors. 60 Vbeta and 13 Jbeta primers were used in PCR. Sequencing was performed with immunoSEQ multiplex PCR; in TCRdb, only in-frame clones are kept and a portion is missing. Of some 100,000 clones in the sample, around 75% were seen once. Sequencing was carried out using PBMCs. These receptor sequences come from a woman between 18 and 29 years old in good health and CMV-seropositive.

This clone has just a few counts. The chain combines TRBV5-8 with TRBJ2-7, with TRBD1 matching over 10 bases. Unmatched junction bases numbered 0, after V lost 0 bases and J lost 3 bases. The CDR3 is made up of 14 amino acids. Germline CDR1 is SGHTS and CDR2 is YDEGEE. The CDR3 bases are TGTGCCAGCAGCTTGGGGACAGGGGGCTACGAGCAGTACTTC. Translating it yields CASSLGTGGYEQYF.

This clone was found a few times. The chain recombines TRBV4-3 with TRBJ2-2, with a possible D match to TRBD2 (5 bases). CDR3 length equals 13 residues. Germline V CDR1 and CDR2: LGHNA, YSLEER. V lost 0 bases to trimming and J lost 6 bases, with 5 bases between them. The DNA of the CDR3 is TGCGCCAGCAGCCAAGATAGCGCCGGGGAGCTGTTTTTT. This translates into CASSQDSAGELFF.

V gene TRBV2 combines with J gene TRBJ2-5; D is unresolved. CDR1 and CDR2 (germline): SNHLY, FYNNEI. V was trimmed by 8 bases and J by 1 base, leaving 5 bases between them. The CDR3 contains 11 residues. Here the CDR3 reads CASGFQETQYF. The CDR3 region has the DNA TGTGCCAGCGGCTTCCAAGAGACCCAGTACTTC.

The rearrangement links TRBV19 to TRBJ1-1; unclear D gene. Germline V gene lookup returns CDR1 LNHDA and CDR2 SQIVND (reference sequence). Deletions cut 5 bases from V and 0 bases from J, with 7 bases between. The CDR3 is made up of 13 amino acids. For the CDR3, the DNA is TGTGCCAGTAGTTCGGGGTTGAACACTGAAGCTTTCTTT. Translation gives CASSSGLNTEAFF.

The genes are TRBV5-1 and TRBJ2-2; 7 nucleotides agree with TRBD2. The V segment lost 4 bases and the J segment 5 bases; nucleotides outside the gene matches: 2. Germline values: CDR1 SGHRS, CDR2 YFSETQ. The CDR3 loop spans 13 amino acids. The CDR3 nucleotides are TGCGCCAGCAGCCGGGGGGATACCGGGGAGCTGTTTTTT. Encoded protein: CASSRGDTGELFF. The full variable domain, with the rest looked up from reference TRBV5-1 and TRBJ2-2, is KAGVTQTPRYLIKTRGQQVTLSCSPISGHRSVSWYQQTPGQGLQFLFEYFSETQRNKGNFPGRFSGRQFSNSRSEMNVSTLELGDSALYLCASSRGDTGELFFGEGSRLTVL.

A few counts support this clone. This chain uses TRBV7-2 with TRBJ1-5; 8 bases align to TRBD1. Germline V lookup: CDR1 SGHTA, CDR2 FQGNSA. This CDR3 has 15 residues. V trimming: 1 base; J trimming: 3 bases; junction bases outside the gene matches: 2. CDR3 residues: CASSLGTGTNQPQHF. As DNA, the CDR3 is TGTGCCAGCAGCTTAGGGACAGGGACCAATCAGCCCCAGCATTTT. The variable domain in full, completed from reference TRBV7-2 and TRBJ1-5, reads GAGVSQSPSNKVTEKGKDVELRCDPISGHTALYWYRQSLGQGLEFLIYFQGNSAPDKSGLPSDRFSAERTGGSVSTLTIQRTQQEDSAVYLCASSLGTGTNQPQHFGDGTRLSIL.

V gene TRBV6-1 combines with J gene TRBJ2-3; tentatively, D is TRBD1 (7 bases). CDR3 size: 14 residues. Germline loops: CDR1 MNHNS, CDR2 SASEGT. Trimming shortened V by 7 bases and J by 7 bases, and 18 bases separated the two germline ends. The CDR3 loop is CASTLEQGGHTQYF. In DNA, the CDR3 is TGTGCCAGCACCCTGGAGCAGGGGGGACATACGCAGTATTTT.